The clone carrying this T cell receptor (beta chain) was found a few times. These data belong to a study of blood T cell repertoires in COVID-19. Study context: From the United States, Italy and Spain came samples of acute and convalescent COVID-19.

Trimming cost V 0 bases and J 4 bases; bases outside gene matches: 9. The germline V gene has CDR1 MGHRA and CDR2 YSYEKL. The CDR3 consists of 19 residues. The repertoire was sequenced with immunoSEQ multiplex PCR; TCRdb's copy has only in-frame clones and lacks some. Of 150,000 to 200,000 clones detected, around 80% appear once; the ten largest clones hold about a fifth. Material for sequencing was peripheral blood. The TCR was taken from a woman older than 75 with acute or convalescent COVID-19. J is TRBJ2-3 and V is TRBV4-1; 14 nucleotides line up with TRBD2. In nucleotides, the CDR3 is TGCGCCAGCAGCCAAGAGCCAGCATTGGGACTAGCGGGAGCAGATACGCAGTATTTT. This translates into CASSQEPALGLAGADTQYF.